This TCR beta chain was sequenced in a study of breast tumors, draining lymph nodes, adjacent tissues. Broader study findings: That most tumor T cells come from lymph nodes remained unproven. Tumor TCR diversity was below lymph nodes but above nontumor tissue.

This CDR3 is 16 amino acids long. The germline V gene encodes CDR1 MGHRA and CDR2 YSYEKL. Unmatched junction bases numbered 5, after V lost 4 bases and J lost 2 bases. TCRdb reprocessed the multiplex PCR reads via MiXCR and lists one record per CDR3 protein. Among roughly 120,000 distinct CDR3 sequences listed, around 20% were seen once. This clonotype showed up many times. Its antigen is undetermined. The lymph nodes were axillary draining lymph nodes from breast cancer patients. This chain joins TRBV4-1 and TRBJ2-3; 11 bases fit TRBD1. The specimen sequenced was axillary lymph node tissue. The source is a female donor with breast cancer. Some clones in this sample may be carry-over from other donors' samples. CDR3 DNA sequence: TGCGCCAGCAGCCGCGGGACAGGGGGTTTCACAGATACGCAGTATTTT. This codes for CASSRGTGGFTDTQYF.